These T cell receptor beta chains were read from a single sample in a study of T cells after posttransplantation cyclophosphamide. TCRdb's table, derived via immunoSEQ multiplex PCR, lists solely in-frame clones and lacks some. This table has 22,000 or so clones, roughly two thirds appearing once. Material for sequencing was memory CD4+ T cells sorted from PBMCs. The receptors were gathered from a woman aged 55-69 years in good health, CMV-negative, and a related stem cell transplant donor. Each CDR3 is given with its conserved first and last residue. Each record gives: J gene, clone size, V gene, D gene, CDR3 protein, CDR3 DNA. The D gene is left open where the match is weak. Not all rows give a size; the values are once, few, many and, for expanded clones, a class.

TRBJ1-6,NA,TRBV30,TRBD1,CAWEPGGTNSPLHF,TGTGCCTGGGAACCAGGGGGTACGAATTCACCCCTCCACTTT
TRBJ2-2,NA,TRBV15,NA,CATSRPGQVPGELFF,TGTGCCACCAGCAGGCCCGGACAAGTCCCCGGGGAGCTGTTTTTT
TRBJ2-7,NA,TRBV30,TRBD1,CAWNRDRGLYEQYF,TGTGCCTGGAACCGGGACAGGGGCCTCTACGAGCAGTACTTC
TRBJ2-5,NA,TRBV2,TRBD2,CASSERSSRGAQYF,TGTGCCAGCAGTGAAAGGAGTAGCCGGGGGGCCCAGTACTTC
TRBJ2-3,NA,TRBV5-4,NA,CALKAAGRDTQYF,TGTGCCTTAAAGGCCGCAGGAAGAGATACGCAGTATTTT
TRBJ1-5,NA,TRBV7-8,TRBD1,CASSLEFDREDQPQHF,TGTGCCAGCAGCTTAGAATTTGACAGGGAGGATCAGCCCCAGCATTTT
TRBJ1-1,NA,TRBV5-4,NA,CASTRGWGGGTEAFF,TGTGCCAGCACTAGAGGCTGGGGGGGAGGAACTGAAGCTTTCTTT
TRBJ2-7,NA,TRBV9,TRBD1,CASTRRDRVPYEQYF,TGTGCCAGCACCCGAAGGGACAGGGTACCCTACGAGCAGTACTTC
TRBJ2-1,few,TRBV4-1,NA,CASSQDPGYRTHNEQFF,TGCGCCAGCAGCCAAGACCCGGGGTACCGGACTCACAATGAGCAGTTCTTC
TRBJ1-1,NA,TRBV12-2,NA,CASRLVRTGRGFF,TGTGCAAGTCGCTTAGTGAGGACAGGGAGGGGTTTCTTT
TRBJ1-5,NA,TRBV28,TRBD1,CASQGQGFSQPQHF,TGTGCCAGCCAGGGACAGGGATTTAGTCAGCCCCAGCATTTT
TRBJ2-2,NA,TRBV5-5,TRBD1,CASSSGTGVTGELFF,TGTGCCAGCAGTTCCGGGACAGGGGTGACCGGGGAGCTGTTTTTT
TRBJ2-1,NA,TRBV7-3,NA,CASSLLGLTYNEQFF,TGTGCCAGCAGCTTATTAGGACTTACCTACAATGAGCAGTTCTTC
TRBJ2-3,NA,TRBV2,TRBD2,CATKREDPDTQYF,TGTGCCACCAAGCGGGAGGACCCAGATACGCAGTATTTT
TRBJ2-3,once,TRBV7-3,NA,CASSLAGERTDTQYF,TGTGCCAGCAGCTTAGCTGGGGAGCGCACAGATACGCAGTATTTT
TRBJ2-7,NA,TRBV5-1,NA,CASSSAYEQYF,TGCGCCAGCAGCTCAGCCTACGAGCAGTACTTC
TRBJ1-2,NA,TRBV5-1,TRBD1,CASTEGGTGGRGYTF,TGCGCCAGCACCGAGGGAGGGACAGGGGGCCGGGGCTACACCTTC
TRBJ1-3,medium-sized,TRBV6-5,TRBD1,CASSYSPTGAIYF,TGTGCCAGCAGTTACTCCCCAACAGGGGCCATATATTTT